These 27 T cell receptor beta chains came from one sample sequenced in a study of blood T cells in healthy people across ages. The second PCR ran about 6 to 12 cycles with a sample-barcoded 5' primer and J-beta primers. TCRdb called the 5' RACE reads again in MiXCR, with one record for every CDR3 protein. The sample has about 680,000 distinct CDR3 sequences, around 49% seen once; the top ten hold roughly 30%. The sequencing sample was made of blood. Source of these receptors: a woman aged 55-69 years in good health.

The CDR3 DNA is TGCGCCAGCAGCCGGGGATCCAGGGTCCACGAGCAGTACTTC. As protein: CASSRGSRVHEQYF. The V gene is TRBV5-1, the J gene TRBJ2-4; TRBD1 or TRBD2 may be the D gene (5 bases each). The end of the DNA aligns better with TRBJ2-7, so the J call may be wrong. From germline, CDR1 is SGHRS and CDR2 YFSETQ. This CDR3 contains 14 residues.

V and J are TRBV18 and TRBJ1-2, with D unresolved. The germline V gene encodes CDR1 KGHSH and CDR2 LQKENI. The V end was cut by 0 bases, the J end by 4 bases, with 9 bases between. This CDR3 is built from 14 residues. The CDR3 here is CASSPPERVYGYTF. The CDR3 DNA reads TGTGCCAGCTCACCACCGGAAAGGGTCTATGGCTACACCTTC.

V and J are TRBV27 and TRBJ1-6, with a possible D match to TRBD1 (5 bases). Germline CDR1 and CDR2: MNHEY and SMNVEV (reference sequence). There are 15 residues in the CDR3. The V end was cut by 5 bases, the J end by 10 bases, with 18 bases between. CDR3 in DNA: TGTGCCAGCAGTCCGCAGGGAGTTTTAGGATCACCCCTCCACTTT. This encodes CASSPQGVLGSPLHF.

This chain joins TRBV9 and TRBJ2-1; the D gene is possibly TRBD2 (6 bases). The length of the CDR3 is 14 residues. V was cut by 0 bases and J by 7 bases, with 11 bases left in between. Germline CDR1 is SGDLS and CDR2 is YYNGEE. CDR3 region: CASSVASAGNEQFF. For the CDR3, the DNA is TGTGCCAGCAGCGTAGCGAGCGCGGGGAATGAGCAGTTCTTC.

The chain joins TRBV12-3 or TRBV12-4 to TRBJ2-1; 12 positions agree with TRBD2. This CDR3 spans 15 amino acids. The J segment lost 9 bases and the V segment lost 1 base, leaving 4 bases of the junction unmatched. The DNA of the CDR3 is TGTGCCAGCAGTTTAGGGACTAGCGGGATCGGTGAGCAGTTCTTC. Residues: CASSLGTSGIGEQFF.

In its sample, this clonotype was seen a few times. CDR3 sequence: CASSADGHEQYF. The CDR3 DNA reads TGTGCCAGCAGCGCAGACGGTCACGAGCAGTACTTC. The gene calls are TRBV11-3 and TRBJ2-5; no clear D gene. With the DNA end fitting TRBJ2-7 better, the J assignment may be wrong. The CDR3 sequence is 12 residues long. Germline V gives CDR1 SGHNT, CDR2 YENEEA.

The V and J genes are TRBV7-2 and TRBJ2-7; TRBD2 matches 12 bases. Trimming cost V 1 base and J 3 bases; bases outside gene matches: 10. The CDR3 covers 18 residues. Germline V CDR1 and CDR2: SGHTA, FQGNSA. CDR3 sequence reads: CASSLVLAGGPQVYEQYF. In nucleotides, the CDR3 is TGTGCCAGCAGCTTAGTCCTAGCGGGAGGGCCTCAGGTCTACGAGCAGTACTTC.

Concerning this clonotype: One end of the junction is discordant with germline, which a read error may explain. The chain carries TRBV27 and TRBJ1-1; D unclear. The germline gives CDR1 MNHEY, CDR2 SMNVEV (reference sequence). The CDR3 spans 14 residues. In DNA, the CDR3 is TGTACCAGCAGGAACCCTTGGAGGAACACTGAAGCTTTCTTT. Protein: CTSRNPWRNTEAFF.

This clonotype has only a few counts. The chain is built from TRBV27 and TRBJ1-5; possible D gene TRBD1, 5 bases. CDR1 is MNHEY and CDR2 is SMNVEV in the germline V gene (reference sequence). The germline V and J ends were trimmed by 3 bases and 2 bases, with 14 bases remaining between them. This CDR3 has 16 residues. CDR3 nucleotides: TGTGCCAGCAGTTTGAGAGGGGCCAGGGGCAATCAGCCCCAGCATTTT. Its translation: CASSLRGARGNQPQHF.

This clonotype appeared a few times. This chain connects TRBV5-1 to TRBJ2-7; 7 bases map to TRBD2. The germline V gene has CDR1 SGHRS and CDR2 YFSETQ. The ends lost 5 bases at V and 3 bases at J; junction bases unmatched: 8. The CDR3 contains 14 residues. CDR3 region: CASSSGTIGYEQYF. As DNA, the CDR3 is TGCGCCAGCAGTTCCGGGACTATTGGCTACGAGCAGTACTTC.

This clonotype was seen a few times. This chain joins TRBV7-2 and TRBJ2-7, with D unclear. Looked up from germline, CDR1 is SGHTA and CDR2 is FQGNSA. V lost 2 bases and J lost 5, with 10 bases in between. The CDR3 consists of 13 residues. The CDR3 spells CASSLLRQNEQYF. The DNA for the CDR3 is TGTGCCAGCAGCTTACTACGGCAAAACGAGCAGTACTTC.

The chain joins TRBV5-1 to TRBJ2-1; 12 nucleotides align to TRBD2. Germline trimming cut 5 bases from V and 4 bases from J; bases unmatched to any gene: 7. CDR3 size: 16 residues. Per germline, CDR1 SGHRS and CDR2 YFSETQ. CDR3 sequence reads: CASSLTSGGRYNEQFF. In DNA form, the CDR3 reads TGCGCCAGCAGTCTGACTAGCGGGGGCAGATACAATGAGCAGTTCTTC.

The V and J genes are TRBV7-6 and TRBJ2-4; 13 bases align to TRBD2. The DNA end is a closer match to TRBJ2-7, so the J assignment may be wrong. This CDR3 spans 17 amino acids. Germline V gene data show CDR1 as SGHVS and CDR2 as FNYEAQ. The CDR3 DNA reads as TGTGCCAGCAGCCAAACTGGACTAGCGGGAGAGGGGGACGAGCAGTACTTC. It translates to CASSQTGLAGEGDEQYF.

The chain is built from TRBV7-6 and TRBJ2-7, with TRBD2 matching over 9 bases. The CDR3 totals 15 residues. Trimming cost V 5 bases and J 3 bases; bases outside gene matches: 8. The germline CDR1 and CDR2 sequences are SGHVS and FNYEAQ. The DNA of the CDR3 is TGTGCCAGCAGCCTAAAGCGGGAGGTCGTCTACGAGCAGTACTTC. Translated: CASSLKREVVYEQYF.

The rearrangement uses TRBV4-1 and TRBJ2-7; 7 bases align to TRBD2. The CDR3 runs 16 residues. Looked up from germline, CDR1 is MGHRA and CDR2 is YSYEKL. V was clipped by 4 bases and J by 5 bases; unmatched bases: 14. The CDR3 coding sequence is TGCGCCAGCAGCCCCTTTCTAGGCGGGAGTGTCAACGAGCAGTACTTC. Protein sequence: CASSPFLGGSVNEQYF.

The rearrangement uses TRBV7-9 and TRBJ2-7, with D possibly TRBD1 on 5 matching bases. Per the germline V gene, CDR1 is SEHNR and CDR2 is FQNEAQ (reference sequence). CDR3 length: 17 amino acids. Deletions cut 0 bases from V and 5 bases from J, with 20 bases between. CDR3: CASSLARSGPDMDEQYF. The DNA for the CDR3 is TGTGCCAGCAGCTTAGCTCGGTCAGGGCCCGATATGGACGAGCAGTACTTC.

The V gene is TRBV2, the J gene TRBJ1-4; D is undetermined. Germline V gene data show CDR1 as SNHLY and CDR2 as FYNNEI. V was shortened by 0 bases and J by 0 bases, with 11 bases between the two germline ends. This CDR3 has 17 residues. This CDR3 is CASSEAPASATNEKLFF. CDR3 sequence (DNA): TGTGCCAGCAGTGAAGCCCCTGCGAGTGCAACTAATGAAAAACTGTTTTTT.

The chain carries TRBV7-9 and TRBJ2-2; 14 bases line up with TRBD2. This CDR3 is 17 amino acids long. Germline assignment: CDR1 SEHNR and CDR2 FQNEAQ (reference sequence). The J segment lost 7 bases and the V segment lost 5 bases, leaving 9 bases of the junction unmatched. The CDR3 loop is CASSPGLAGAGGGELFF. The CDR3 DNA sequence: TGTGCCAGCAGCCCGGGACTAGCGGGAGCAGGCGGCGGGGAGCTGTTTTTT.

In this sample, this clonotype turned up a few times. The chain uses TRBV4-1 and TRBJ2-7, with TRBD2 matching over 7 bases. Germline-derived CDR1 and CDR2 are MGHRA and YSYEKL. The V and J ends lost 5 bases and 0 bases, in that order; junction bases with no gene match: 7. This CDR3 spans 15 amino acids. CDR3 sequence (DNA): TGCGCCAGCAGCAGATTGCCTAGCGGCTCCTACGAGCAGTACTTC. It encodes CASSRLPSGSYEQYF.

The rearrangement uses TRBV20-1 and TRBJ1-2, with 7 bases matching TRBD1. Germline loops: CDR1 DFQATT, CDR2 SNEGSKA (reference sequence). This CDR3 is 15 amino acids long. V lost 0 bases to trimming and J lost 4 bases; unmatched junction nucleotides: 8. This CDR3 reads CSARDPTGRGYGYTF. CDR3 coding DNA: TGCAGTGCTAGAGATCCGACAGGGCGAGGCTATGGCTACACCTTC.

The V gene is TRBV5-5, the J gene TRBJ2-3; the match to TRBD2 covers 7 bases. Germline V gene sequence: CDR1 SGHKS, CDR2 YYEKEE (reference sequence). The CDR3 has 14 amino acids. The V and J ends lost 0 bases and 6 bases, in that order; junction bases with no gene match: 4. The CDR3 coding sequence is TGTGCCAGCAGCTTGGGGGAGGGCCTTGATACGCAGTATTTT. It is translated as CASSLGEGLDTQYF.

V gene TRBV6-5 combines with J gene TRBJ2-1; D gene unclear. This CDR3 has 13 residues. The V end was cut by 2 bases, the J end by 9 bases, with 11 bases between. Per the germline V gene, CDR1 is MNHEY and CDR2 is SVGAGI. CDR3 in amino acids: CASSYTASTEQFF. The CDR3 coding sequence is TGTGCCAGCAGTTACACAGCTTCAACTGAGCAGTTCTTC.

This clonotype occurred a few times. J is TRBJ2-7 and V is TRBV2; TRBD2 agrees at 10 bases. The length of the CDR3 is 14 residues. CDR1 SNHLY and CDR2 FYNNEI come from the germline V gene. V shed 7 bases, J shed 2 bases, and the junction held 5 bases outside the gene matches. CDR3 in amino acids: CASMRTSGAYEQYF. Written as DNA, the CDR3 is TGTGCCAGCATGCGGACTAGCGGAGCCTACGAGCAGTACTTC.

This clonotype was recorded only once. This chain uses TRBV30 with TRBJ2-3; 10 nucleotides line up with TRBD2. The CDR3 loop spans 14 amino acids. V shed 3 bases, J shed 5 bases, and the junction held 5 bases outside the gene matches. In germline, CDR1 is GTSNPN, CDR2 SVGIG (reference sequence). CDR3 nucleotides: TGTGCCTGGAGCCTAGCGGGAGTTTTAGATACGCAGTATTTT. Translation: CAWSLAGVLDTQYF.

This clonotype showed up just a few times. The CDR3 nucleotides are TGCAGCGTTGAATCAGGACTAGTGACGGAGCAGTTCTTC. Translation gives CSVESGLVTEQFF. The chain employs TRBV29-1 and TRBJ2-1, with 7 bases fitting TRBD2. Germline CDR1 SQVTM, CDR2 ANQGSEA. The CDR3 is made up of 13 amino acids. The V and J ends lost 2 bases and 10 bases, in that order; junction bases with no gene match: 8.

Many counts were recorded for this clonotype. The V call is TRBV28, the J call TRBJ2-3; the D is unclear. Germline V CDR1 and CDR2: MDHEN, SYDVKM. This CDR3 is built from 15 residues. V was trimmed by 6 bases and J by 3 bases, leaving 16 bases between them. CDR3 sequence reads: CASSRPSDLTDTQYF. The CDR3 region has the DNA TGTGCCAGCAGCCGTCCATCTGACTTAACAGATACGCAGTATTTT.

This chain joins TRBV6-5 and TRBJ2-5; 7 positions match TRBD2. The junction had 12 bases not matched to a gene; V was cut back by 1 base and J by 1 base. The CDR3 runs to 18 residues. Germline V gene sequence: CDR1 MNHEY, CDR2 SVGAGI. Here the CDR3 reads CASSYYPRGRTSQETQYF. CDR3 nucleotide sequence: TGTGCCAGCAGTTACTACCCCCGCGGGAGAACCTCCCAAGAGACCCAGTACTTC.